This T cell receptor (beta chain) was profiled in a study of T cells after yellow fever vaccination. TCRdb redid the calling of the 5' RACE reads with MiXCR, one entry per CDR3 protein. This sample has around 400,000 distinct CDR3 sequences, with approximately 10% found just once. Germline lookup yields CDR1 DFQATT and CDR2 SNEGSKA (reference sequence). CDR3 length: 14 residues. V was pared by 2 bases and J by 5 bases, with 9 bases of the junction left unmatched. V and J are TRBV20-1 and TRBJ2-7; 7 positions agree with TRBD2. The origin of this receptor is a man aged 18 to 30 who received the YFV17D yellow fever vaccine. The sequenced sample was PBMCs, obtained on the day of the first yellow fever vaccination. The DNA of the CDR3 is TGCAGTGCTAGATCCGGGGGAGGGGCCAACGAGCAGTACTTC. Its protein product is CSARSGGGANEQYF.